In this sample, the clone carrying this TCR beta chain turned up many times. The antigen is not known. The data originate from a study of T-cell memory formation after mild COVID-19. About the study: TCR clusters largely stayed donor specific.

TCRdb re-analysed the 5' RACE reads in MiXCR, keeping a single row per CDR3 protein. The sample lists 190,000 or so distinct CDR3 sequences; about 20% were seen once. CDR3 length: 13 residues. CDR1 and CDR2 from the germline V gene are SGHRS and YFSETQ. Trimming stripped 0 bases from V and 1 base from J, with 4 bases between. Regarding the study as a whole: Confirmation was lacking for SARS-CoV-2 specificity of second-wave clones that peaked on day 37. That cross-reactive memory joined was suggested by some responding clones appearing in pre-infection memory.

This clonotype was sampled from an adult woman who had mild COVID-19 (a few samples of this study predate the infection). Cell type and time point are not known. This chain uses TRBV5-1 with TRBJ1-1; D unclear. The sample consisted of PBMCs or a T cell subset sorted from them (not recorded which). The CDR3 protein is CASSLEGNTEAFF. DNA for the CDR3: TGCGCCAGCAGCTTGGAGGGGAACACTGAAGCTTTCTTT. Filled out from reference TRBV5-1 and TRBJ1-1, the complete variable domain reads KAGVTQTPRYLIKTRGQQVTLSCSPISGHRSVSWYQQTPGQGLQFLFEYFSETQRNKGNFPGRFSGRQFSNSRSEMNVSTLELGDSALYLCASSLEGNTEAFFGQGTRLTVV.